This is a list of T cell receptor beta chains from one sample in a study of response to subunit inactivated influenza vaccine. Each CDR3 protein gets one entry after TCRdb re-called the RT-PCR reads with MiXCR. The table has over 800,000 distinct CDR3 sequences, less than 25% seen once; the top ten hold 10%. The sample in question was PBMCs from blood, obtained 4 to 6 days after vaccination. The receptors here all came from a man aged 45 to 65 who received an inactivated influenza vaccine. The CDR3 runs from the conserved cysteine through the conserved F or W. The order of the fields is D gene, clone size, J gene, V gene, CDR3 DNA, CDR3 protein. D genes are given only for firm matches. Expanded clones get a size class; other rows say once, few or many, or leave the size out.

d_gene: NA; abundance: NA; j_gene: TRBJ2-3; v_gene: TRBV7-2; CDR3nt: TGTGCCAGCAGCTTAGGGCCGGGTACGCAGTATTTT; CDR3aa: CASSLGPGTQYF
d_gene: NA; abundance: NA; j_gene: TRBJ1-5; v_gene: TRBV30; CDR3nt: TGTGCCTGGACCTACCAGGGGATGAATCATCCCCAGCATTTT; CDR3aa: CAWTYQGMNHPQHF
d_gene: TRBD2; abundance: NA; j_gene: TRBJ2-1; v_gene: TRBV7-9; CDR3nt: TGTGCCAGCAGCGGGAATCCGGGACTAGCGGGAAGTAATGAGCAGTTCTTC; CDR3aa: CASSGNPGLAGSNEQFF
d_gene: NA; abundance: NA; j_gene: TRBJ2-2; v_gene: TRBV5-1; CDR3nt: TGCGCCAGCAGCTTGCGCAGGGACGCCGGGGAGCTGTTTTTT; CDR3aa: CASSLRRDAGELFF
d_gene: TRBD2; abundance: few; j_gene: TRBJ2-1; v_gene: TRBV11-1; CDR3nt: TGTGCCAGCAGCCCCGGGACTAGCGGCCTGGGGAGGCAGTTCTTC; CDR3aa: CASSPGTSGLGRQFF
d_gene: TRBD1; abundance: NA; j_gene: TRBJ1-1; v_gene: TRBV7-9; CDR3nt: TGTGCCAGCAGCACACAGGGGGTTCCCACTGAAGCTTTCTTT; CDR3aa: CASSTQGVPTEAFF
d_gene: NA; abundance: few; j_gene: TRBJ2-5; v_gene: TRBV7-9; CDR3nt: TGTGCCAGCAGCTCTCTAGCGCCAGGGGAGACCCAGTACTTC; CDR3aa: CASSSLAPGETQYF
d_gene: NA; abundance: many; j_gene: TRBJ2-2; v_gene: TRBV7-9; CDR3nt: TGTGCCAGCAGCTTAGCGGGATACACCGGGGAGCTGTTTTTT; CDR3aa: CASSLAGYTGELFF
d_gene: NA; abundance: few; j_gene: TRBJ2-7; v_gene: TRBV6-1; CDR3nt: TGTGCCAGCAGTCAATCCCAGGGCAGCGAGCAGTACTTC; CDR3aa: CASSQSQGSEQYF
d_gene: TRBD1; abundance: few; j_gene: TRBJ2-3; v_gene: TRBV15; CDR3nt: TGTGCCACCAGCTCCAAATCAGGGGGCAGAGATACGCAGTATTTT; CDR3aa: CATSSKSGGRDTQYF
d_gene: NA; abundance: few; j_gene: TRBJ1-1; v_gene: TRBV6-1; CDR3nt: TGTGCCAGCAGTGAATGGACACGGGCAGATAGGGGGACTGAAGCTTTCTTT; CDR3aa: CASSEWTRADRGTEAFF
d_gene: NA; abundance: NA; j_gene: TRBJ2-1; v_gene: TRBV10-3; CDR3nt: TGTGCCATCAGTGACCCCCTGGGGCGGGGGCGGACGGGGGCGGATGAGCAGTTCTTC; CDR3aa: CAISDPLGRGRTGADEQFF
d_gene: TRBD2; abundance: NA; j_gene: TRBJ2-1; v_gene: TRBV2; CDR3nt: TGTACCAGCAGCCCGCCGACTAGCGAAAGCATGGGAAATGAGCAGTTCTTC; CDR3aa: CTSSPPTSESMGNEQFF
d_gene: NA; abundance: NA; j_gene: TRBJ2-3; v_gene: TRBV5-6; CDR3nt: TGTGCCAGCAGCATTAAAAGGGCCCAAAATTGGCATCGACTCACAGATACGCAGTATTTT; CDR3aa: CASSIKRAQNWHRLTDTQYF
d_gene: NA; abundance: NA; j_gene: TRBJ2-1; v_gene: TRBV6-2/TRBV6-3; CDR3nt: TGTGCCAGCAGTTACAATGGGGAGCAGTTCTTC; CDR3aa: CASSYNGEQFF
d_gene: NA; abundance: few; j_gene: TRBJ2-7; v_gene: TRBV7-9; CDR3nt: TGTGCCAGCACCGACGTAGCGGCAGGTGGGGAATTTGAGCAGTACTTC; CDR3aa: CASTDVAAGGEFEQYF
d_gene: TRBD1; abundance: NA; j_gene: TRBJ2-5; v_gene: TRBV20-1; CDR3nt: TGCAGTGCTAAGGGGGCAGTTTTCGAGACCCAGTACTTC; CDR3aa: CSAKGAVFETQYF
d_gene: NA; abundance: NA; j_gene: TRBJ1-2; v_gene: TRBV20-1; CDR3nt: TGCAGTGCTAGAGATCTCGGGTTAGGCAGGAACTATGGCTACACCTTC; CDR3aa: CSARDLGLGRNYGYTF
d_gene: NA; abundance: few; j_gene: TRBJ2-7; v_gene: TRBV12-3/TRBV12-4; CDR3nt: TGTGCCAGCAGCAGCTTGATAGGGCGAAACTACGAGCAGTACTTC; CDR3aa: CASSSLIGRNYEQYF
d_gene: NA; abundance: few; j_gene: TRBJ2-1; v_gene: TRBV4-3; CDR3nt: TGCGCCAGCAGCCCCGAAGCGGGTCTCTCCTACAATGAGCAGTTCTTC; CDR3aa: CASSPEAGLSYNEQFF
d_gene: TRBD1; abundance: NA; j_gene: TRBJ2-1; v_gene: TRBV20-1; CDR3nt: TGCAGTGCTAGCCTAGGACAGGACCTAGCCTACAATGAGCAGTTCTTC; CDR3aa: CSASLGQDLAYNEQFF
d_gene: NA; abundance: NA; j_gene: TRBJ2-7; v_gene: TRBV3-1; CDR3nt: TGTGCCAGCAGCCAAGCAGAGGAGCAGTACTTC; CDR3aa: CASSQAEEQYF
d_gene: NA; abundance: NA; j_gene: TRBJ1-3; v_gene: TRBV20-1; CDR3nt: TGCAGTGCTAGGGACATCTCTGGAAACACCATATATTTT; CDR3aa: CSARDISGNTIYF
d_gene: NA; abundance: NA; j_gene: TRBJ2-2; v_gene: TRBV9; CDR3nt: TGTGCCAGCAGCGTAGTAGCGAGAGACACCGGGGAGCTGTTTTTT; CDR3aa: CASSVVARDTGELFF
d_gene: NA; abundance: NA; j_gene: TRBJ1-3; v_gene: TRBV4-1; CDR3nt: TGCGCCAGCAGCCAAGTCGAAGGGGTCTCTGGAAACACCATATATTTT; CDR3aa: CASSQVEGVSGNTIYF
d_gene: NA; abundance: NA; j_gene: TRBJ1-1; v_gene: TRBV5-1; CDR3nt: TGCGCCAGCAGCTCCTTTAAGGGGTTATCGAACACTGAAGCTTTCTTT; CDR3aa: CASSSFKGLSNTEAFF
d_gene: TRBD1; abundance: few; j_gene: TRBJ1-4; v_gene: TRBV15; CDR3nt: TGTGCCACCAGCAGAAAGACAGGGAGAGACGAAAAACTGTTTTTT; CDR3aa: CATSRKTGRDEKLFF
d_gene: NA; abundance: few; j_gene: TRBJ1-2; v_gene: TRBV15; CDR3nt: TGTGCCACCAGCAGAGATAACGATGGCTACACCTTC; CDR3aa: CATSRDNDGYTF
d_gene: NA; abundance: few; j_gene: TRBJ1-1; v_gene: TRBV28; CDR3nt: TGTGCCAGTATCCGTACTTCCATGAACACTGAAGCTTTCTTT; CDR3aa: CASIRTSMNTEAFF
d_gene: NA; abundance: few; j_gene: TRBJ2-1; v_gene: TRBV7-2; CDR3nt: TGTGCCAGCAGCGCAACAGGGTTGACATTCTTC; CDR3aa: CASSATGLTFF
d_gene: NA; abundance: NA; j_gene: TRBJ1-2; v_gene: TRBV10-3; CDR3nt: TGTGCCATCAGGAAACAGGGTAACGACTATGGCTACACCTTC; CDR3aa: CAIRKQGNDYGYTF
d_gene: TRBD2; abundance: few; j_gene: TRBJ2-3; v_gene: TRBV29-1; CDR3nt: TGCAGCGTTGAAGCTGGGACTAGCGGAGGTCCCACAGATACGCAGTATTTT; CDR3aa: CSVEAGTSGGPTDTQYF
d_gene: NA; abundance: NA; j_gene: TRBJ1-5; v_gene: TRBV15; CDR3nt: TGTGCCACCAGCAGCGCCTTGGGCGACCAGCCCCAGCATTTT; CDR3aa: CATSSALGDQPQHF
d_gene: NA; abundance: few; j_gene: TRBJ1-6; v_gene: TRBV5-1; CDR3nt: TGCGCCAGCAGCTTGGTCCACGGGGGCTCAAGCATTTCACCCCTCCACTTT; CDR3aa: CASSLVHGGSSISPLHF
d_gene: NA; abundance: few; j_gene: TRBJ1-3; v_gene: TRBV11-1; CDR3nt: TGTGCCAGCAGCTTATCAAATGGCAGGCGGGAAAGGGCTGGAAACACCATATATTTT; CDR3aa: CASSLSNGRRERAGNTIYF
d_gene: NA; abundance: many; j_gene: TRBJ1-5; v_gene: TRBV5-5; CDR3nt: TGTGCCAGCAGCTTGGCTGAGCCCCAGCATTTT; CDR3aa: CASSLAEPQHF
d_gene: NA; abundance: NA; j_gene: TRBJ1-1; v_gene: TRBV20-1; CDR3nt: TGCAGTGCAGCACCTACCCACCGCACTGAAGCTTTCTTT; CDR3aa: CSAAPTHRTEAFF
d_gene: NA; abundance: NA; j_gene: TRBJ2-7; v_gene: TRBV7-9; CDR3nt: TGTGCCAGCAGCCGCCCTGGGTCCGCCTACGAGCAGTACTTC; CDR3aa: CASSRPGSAYEQYF
d_gene: NA; abundance: few; j_gene: TRBJ2-7; v_gene: TRBV5-6; CDR3nt: TGTGCCAGCAGCCCTCTAGGAAACGTCTACGAGCAGTACTTC; CDR3aa: CASSPLGNVYEQYF
d_gene: TRBD1; abundance: few; j_gene: TRBJ2-5; v_gene: TRBV20-1; CDR3nt: TGCAGTGCGGGGGTTCTCGACAGGGTGTATTGGGGAGAGACCCAGTACTTC; CDR3aa: CSAGVLDRVYWGETQYF
d_gene: NA; abundance: many; j_gene: TRBJ2-3; v_gene: TRBV29-1; CDR3nt: TGCAGCGTTGAGGGCTTATTTCAGGGGGATACGCAGTATTTT; CDR3aa: CSVEGLFQGDTQYF
d_gene: TRBD1; abundance: few; j_gene: TRBJ2-7; v_gene: TRBV5-1; CDR3nt: TGCGCCAGCAGCTTGGGGGCGGACAGGGCCTACGAGCAGTACTTC; CDR3aa: CASSLGADRAYEQYF
d_gene: NA; abundance: many; j_gene: TRBJ2-5; v_gene: TRBV20-1; CDR3nt: TGCAGTGTTCGCGGAGAGGCCAGGCTGGAGACCCAGTACTTC; CDR3aa: CSVRGEARLETQYF
d_gene: NA; abundance: few; j_gene: TRBJ2-5; v_gene: TRBV5-4; CDR3nt: TGTGCCAGCAGGAGGTCTACTTGGGGCCAAGAGACCCAGTACTTC; CDR3aa: CASRRSTWGQETQYF
d_gene: NA; abundance: NA; j_gene: TRBJ2-1; v_gene: TRBV28; CDR3nt: TGTGCCAGCAGCCCCTCCCAGGGGACGCGAAATGAGCAGTTCTTC; CDR3aa: CASSPSQGTRNEQFF
d_gene: NA; abundance: NA; j_gene: TRBJ2-2; v_gene: TRBV10-3; CDR3nt: TGTGCCATCAGGACAGATTTGGCCGGGGAGCTGTTTTTT; CDR3aa: CAIRTDLAGELFF
d_gene: NA; abundance: NA; j_gene: TRBJ2-6; v_gene: TRBV2; CDR3nt: TGTGCCAGCCTCGCTGGGGCCAACGTCCTGACTTTC; CDR3aa: CASLAGANVLTF